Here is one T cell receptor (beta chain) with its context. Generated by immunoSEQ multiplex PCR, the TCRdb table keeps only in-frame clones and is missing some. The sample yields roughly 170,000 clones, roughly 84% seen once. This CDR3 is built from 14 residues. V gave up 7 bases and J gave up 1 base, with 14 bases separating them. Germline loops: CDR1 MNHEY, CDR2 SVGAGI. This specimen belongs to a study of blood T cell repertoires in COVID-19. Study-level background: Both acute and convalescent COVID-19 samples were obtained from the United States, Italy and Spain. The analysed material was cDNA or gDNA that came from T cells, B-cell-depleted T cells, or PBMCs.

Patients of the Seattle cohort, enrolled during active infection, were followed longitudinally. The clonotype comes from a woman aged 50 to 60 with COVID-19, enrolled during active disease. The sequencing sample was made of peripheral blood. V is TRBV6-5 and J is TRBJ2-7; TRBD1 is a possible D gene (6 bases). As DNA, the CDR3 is TGTGCCAGCAATTCGGGACATCAGTCCTACGAGCAGTACTTC. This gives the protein CASNSGHQSYEQYF.